This is a list of T cell receptor beta chains from one sample in a study of blood T cell repertoires in COVID-19. Assay used: immunoSEQ multiplex PCR; TCRdb lists only in-frame clones, some missing. Of some 150,000 clones in the sample, around 80% are singletons; the top ten hold approximately 8.7%. Material: peripheral blood. The receptors were sampled from a woman between 65 and 79 years old with acute or convalescent COVID-19. The CDR3 runs from the conserved cysteine through the conserved F or W. The order of the fields is J gene, clone size, D gene, V gene, CDR3 length, CDR3 protein, CDR3 DNA. The D gene is left open where the match is weak. Size values are once, few and many counts, or a class for expanded clones, and some rows have none.

J gene: TRBJ1-5
clone size: NA
D gene: NA
V gene: TRBV5-5
CDR3 length: 14
CDR3 protein: CASSLAGNNQPQHF
CDR3 DNA: TGTGCCAGCAGCTTGGCAGGGAACAATCAGCCCCAGCATTTT

J gene: TRBJ2-1
clone size: NA
D gene: NA
V gene: TRBV11-2
CDR3 length: 13
CDR3 protein: CASSFDFTNEQFF
CDR3 DNA: TGTGCCAGCAGCTTCGACTTCACTAATGAGCAGTTCTTC

J gene: TRBJ2-6
clone size: NA
D gene: NA
V gene: TRBV15
CDR3 length: 16
CDR3 protein: CATSTVQGYGANVLTF
CDR3 DNA: TGTGCCACCAGCACAGTACAGGGCTACGGGGCCAACGTCCTGACTTTC

J gene: TRBJ2-7
clone size: NA
D gene: NA
V gene: TRBV5-8
CDR3 length: 15
CDR3 protein: CASTDPRRSLYEQYF
CDR3 DNA: TGTGCCAGCACCGACCCCCGGCGGAGCCTCTACGAGCAGTACTTC

J gene: TRBJ1-2
clone size: few
D gene: TRBD1
V gene: TRBV5-1
CDR3 length: 14
CDR3 protein: CASRSLQGADGYTF
CDR3 DNA: TGCGCCAGCAGATCATTACAGGGGGCAGATGGCTACACCTTC

J gene: TRBJ2-3
clone size: NA
D gene: NA
V gene: TRBV7-4
CDR3 length: 19
CDR3 protein: CASSLVISSQSGPTDTQYF
CDR3 DNA: TGTGCCAGCAGCTTAGTTATATCGAGTCAGAGCGGGCCCACAGATACGCAGTATTTT

J gene: TRBJ1-3
clone size: NA
D gene: TRBD1
V gene: TRBV3-1/TRBV3-2
CDR3 length: 15
CDR3 protein: CASSQEEGQINTIYF
CDR3 DNA: TGTGCCAGCAGCCAAGAGGAGGGACAGATAAACACCATATATTTT

J gene: TRBJ2-1
clone size: NA
D gene: TRBD2
V gene: TRBV6-2/TRBV6-3
CDR3 length: 16
CDR3 protein: CASSSLAGGSYNEQFF
CDR3 DNA: TGTGCCAGCAGTTCTCTAGCGGGAGGTTCCTACAATGAGCAGTTCTTC

J gene: TRBJ2-3
clone size: NA
D gene: NA
V gene: TRBV10-3
CDR3 length: 14
CDR3 protein: CAISEGRERDTQYF
CDR3 DNA: TGTGCCATCAGTGAGGGTCGGGAGCGGGATACGCAGTATTTT

J gene: TRBJ2-1
clone size: few
D gene: TRBD1
V gene: TRBV5-1
CDR3 length: 16
CDR3 protein: CASSLAGTAVYNEQFF
CDR3 DNA: TGCGCCAGCAGCTTGGCCGGGACAGCTGTATACAATGAGCAGTTCTTC

J gene: TRBJ2-3
clone size: NA
D gene: TRBD2
V gene: TRBV11-3
CDR3 length: 16
CDR3 protein: CASSTGTSGPTDTQYF
CDR3 DNA: TGTGCCAGCAGCACCGGGACTAGCGGACCCACAGATACGCAGTATTTT

J gene: TRBJ2-5
clone size: NA
D gene: NA
V gene: TRBV5-6
CDR3 length: 13
CDR3 protein: CASSARQQETQYF
CDR3 DNA: TGTGCCAGCAGCGCCCGACAGCAAGAGACCCAGTACTTC

J gene: TRBJ2-1
clone size: NA
D gene: NA
V gene: TRBV5-1
CDR3 length: 18
CDR3 protein: CASSPSPSQRVSYNEQFF
CDR3 DNA: TGCGCCAGCAGCCCGAGCCCCTCCCAGCGGGTCTCCTACAATGAGCAGTTCTTC

J gene: TRBJ2-3
clone size: NA
D gene: NA
V gene: TRBV21-1
CDR3 length: 20
CDR3 protein: CASSKAPRERQVEPTDTQYF
CDR3 DNA: TGTGCCAGCAGCAAAGCTCCCCGTGAGAGACAGGTCGAACCCACAGATACGCAGTATTTT

J gene: TRBJ1-1
clone size: NA
D gene: NA
V gene: TRBV2
CDR3 length: 17
CDR3 protein: CASSEGQFRTLNTEAFF
CDR3 DNA: TGTGCCAGCAGTGAAGGACAGTTTAGGACCCTGAACACTGAAGCTTTCTTT

J gene: TRBJ2-1
clone size: NA
D gene: TRBD2
V gene: TRBV6-2/TRBV6-3
CDR3 length: 15
CDR3 protein: CASSYGGVIYNEQFF
CDR3 DNA: TGTGCCAGCAGTTATGGGGGGGTCATATACAATGAGCAGTTCTTC

J gene: TRBJ2-2
clone size: NA
D gene: NA
V gene: TRBV7-2
CDR3 length: 12
CDR3 protein: CASSFLSGELFF
CDR3 DNA: TGTGCCAGCAGCTTCCTATCCGGGGAGCTGTTTTTT

J gene: TRBJ2-2
clone size: NA
D gene: TRBD1
V gene: TRBV24-1
CDR3 length: 15
CDR3 protein: CATSARTGGPGELFF
CDR3 DNA: TGTGCCACCAGTGCCCGGACAGGCGGGCCCGGGGAGCTGTTTTTT

J gene: TRBJ1-5
clone size: NA
D gene: NA
V gene: TRBV28
CDR3 length: 14
CDR3 protein: CASNGGGGGQPQHF
CDR3 DNA: TGTGCCAGCAACGGAGGGGGAGGGGGTCAGCCCCAGCATTTT

J gene: TRBJ2-2
clone size: NA
D gene: TRBD1
V gene: TRBV4-1
CDR3 length: 16
CDR3 protein: CASSPGQGYYTGELFF
CDR3 DNA: TGCGCCAGCAGCCCGGGACAGGGGTATTACACCGGGGAGCTGTTTTTT

J gene: TRBJ2-3
clone size: NA
D gene: TRBD2
V gene: TRBV3-1/TRBV3-2
CDR3 length: 17
CDR3 protein: CASSQGPGREDTDTQYF
CDR3 DNA: TGTGCCAGCAGCCAAGGTCCTGGGAGGGAGGACACAGATACGCAGTATTTT

J gene: TRBJ1-2
clone size: NA
D gene: NA
V gene: TRBV28
CDR3 length: 13
CDR3 protein: CASSLQFIYGYTF
CDR3 DNA: TGTGCCAGCAGTTTGCAGTTCATCTATGGCTACACCTTC

J gene: TRBJ2-5
clone size: NA
D gene: TRBD1
V gene: TRBV18
CDR3 length: 15
CDR3 protein: CASSTNIGTEETQYF
CDR3 DNA: TGTGCCAGCTCAACTAACATTGGGACAGAAGAGACCCAGTACTTC

J gene: TRBJ2-3
clone size: NA
D gene: NA
V gene: TRBV4-3
CDR3 length: 20
CDR3 protein: CASSQDYSRTEFPSTDTQYF
CDR3 DNA: TGCGCCAGCAGCCAAGATTATTCGAGGACAGAATTTCCTAGCACAGATACGCAGTATTTT

J gene: TRBJ1-1
clone size: NA
D gene: NA
V gene: TRBV7-9
CDR3 length: 13
CDR3 protein: CASSPGGAGEAFF
CDR3 DNA: TGTGCCAGCAGCCCCGGTGGGGCCGGTGAAGCTTTCTTT

J gene: TRBJ1-1
clone size: NA
D gene: TRBD1
V gene: TRBV27
CDR3 length: 16
CDR3 protein: CASRPRQGIMNTEAFF
CDR3 DNA: TGTGCCAGCAGACCTAGACAGGGGATCATGAACACTGAAGCTTTCTTT